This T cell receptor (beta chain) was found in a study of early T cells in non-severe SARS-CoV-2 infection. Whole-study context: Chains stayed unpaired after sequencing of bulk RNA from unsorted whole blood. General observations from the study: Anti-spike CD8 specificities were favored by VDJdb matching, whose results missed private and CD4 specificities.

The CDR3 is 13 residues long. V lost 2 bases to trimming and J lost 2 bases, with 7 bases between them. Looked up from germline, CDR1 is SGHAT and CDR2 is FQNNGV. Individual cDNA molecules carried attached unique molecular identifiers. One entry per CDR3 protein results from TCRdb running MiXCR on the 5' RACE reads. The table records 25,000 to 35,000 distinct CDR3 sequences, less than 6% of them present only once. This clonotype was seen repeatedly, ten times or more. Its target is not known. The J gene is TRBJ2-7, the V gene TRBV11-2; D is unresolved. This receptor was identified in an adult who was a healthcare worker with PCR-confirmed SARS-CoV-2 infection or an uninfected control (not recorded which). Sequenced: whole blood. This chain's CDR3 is CASSLLGTYEQYF. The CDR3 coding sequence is TGTGCCAGCAGCTTACTAGGAACCTACGAGCAGTACTTC. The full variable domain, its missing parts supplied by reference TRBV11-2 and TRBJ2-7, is EAGVAQSPRYKIIEKRQSVAFWCNPISGHATLYWYQQILGQGPKLLIQFQNNGVVDDSQLPKDRFSAERLKGVDSTLKIQPAKLEDSAVYLCASSLLGTYEQYFGPGTRLTVT.